The 26 T cell receptor beta chains listed next were all sequenced from one sample in a study of T cells in Graves' hyperthyroidism and ophthalmopathy. TCR beta CDR3 regions were amplified from RNA transcripts. A set of HTBI primers served as the primers for a first-round RT-PCR of the TCR CDR3. TCRdb processed the multiplex PCR reads anew with MiXCR; each CDR3 protein has one entry. The sample yields about 250,000 distinct CDR3 sequences, approximately 23% seen once. Sequenced: blood. All receptors come from a woman aged 40 to 55 with Graves' ophthalmopathy.

The rearrangement uses TRBV12-3 or TRBV12-4 and TRBJ1-1; D remains unclear. There are 13 residues in the CDR3. Trimming removed 3 bases at V and 6 bases at J, with 11 bases between. The CDR3 region is CASSLGGKAEAFF. The CDR3 region has the DNA TGTGCCAGCAGTTTGGGAGGGAAGGCTGAAGCTTTCTTT.

The chain recombines TRBV5-1 with TRBJ2-7; tentatively, D is TRBD2 (6 bases). The CDR3 runs to 15 residues. Germline V lookup: CDR1 SGHRS, CDR2 YFSETQ. Trimming cost V 4 bases and J 0 bases, with 14 bases left between them. The CDR3 loop reads CASSKVADASYEQYF. Written as DNA, the CDR3 is TGCGCCAGCAGCAAAGTAGCGGATGCCTCCTACGAGCAGTACTTC.

This clonotype was observed many times. This chain joins TRBV27 and TRBJ2-7; 8 bases are a match to TRBD2. V shed 5 bases, J shed 3 bases, and the junction held 6 bases outside the gene matches. Germline CDR1 is MNHEY and CDR2 is SMNVEV (reference sequence). The CDR3 spans 14 residues. This chain's CDR3 is CASSALGTSYEQYF. CDR3 in DNA: TGTGCCAGCAGTGCCCTCGGGACTAGCTACGAGCAGTACTTC.

The sample holds many counts of this clonotype. This chain uses TRBV3-1 with TRBJ2-5; 8 nucleotides match TRBD2. This CDR3 has 12 amino acids. V was clipped by 4 bases and J by 9 bases; unmatched bases: 4. From germline, CDR1 is LGHDT and CDR2 YNNKEL (reference sequence). CDR3 sequence: CASSLGTRAQYF. DNA for the CDR3: TGTGCCAGCAGCCTGGGGACTAGGGCCCAGTACTTC.

V and J are TRBV29-1 and TRBJ2-1; tentative D call: TRBD1 (8 bases). Germline V gene lookup returns CDR1 SQVTM and CDR2 ANQGSEA. Trimming removed 5 bases at V and 7 bases at J, with 15 bases between. The length of the CDR3 is 13 residues. The CDR3 DNA is TGCAGCGTTCACAGGGGGGGGAGAAATGAGCAGTTCTTC. This gives the protein CSVHRGGRNEQFF.

This clonotype is a singleton in its sample. V is TRBV7-2 and J is TRBJ2-7; either TRBD1 or TRBD2 may fit D (5 bases each). CDR1 SGHTA and CDR2 FQGNSA come from the germline V gene. The CDR3 is 14 amino acids. The ends were cut back, 7 bases at V and 5 bases at J, with 18 bases in the middle. CDR3 sequence (DNA): TGTGCCAGCAAACGGGACCGTCTTATGGACGAGCAGTACTTC. Amino acids: CASKRDRLMDEQYF.

This clonotype was observed many times. This chain joins TRBV25-1 and TRBJ2-7; 15 bases are shared with TRBD2. V was pared by 3 bases and J by 8 bases, with 5 bases of the junction left unmatched. Per germline, CDR1 MGHDK and CDR2 SYGVNS. The CDR3 totals 15 residues. CDR3 DNA: TGTGCCAGCAGTGACTCCGGGACTAGCGGGAGGAAGCAGTACTTC. Residues: CASSDSGTSGRKQYF.

This clonotype was detected many times. The chain is built from TRBV6-1 and TRBJ2-5; D not certain. Trimming left V 3 bases short and J 1 base short, with 15 bases between. The germline CDR1 and CDR2 sequences are MNHNS and SASEGT. This CDR3 contains 16 residues. DNA for the CDR3: TGTGCCAGCAGTGAGAGTAAGAGGCGACCCCAAGAGACCCAGTACTTC. The encoded protein is CASSESKRRPQETQYF.

This chain links TRBV28 with TRBJ1-1; possible D gene TRBD1, 6 bases. V lost 9 bases and J 1 base, leaving 18 bases between the germline ends. The CDR3 sequence is 15 residues long. Germline values: CDR1 MDHEN, CDR2 SYDVKM. The CDR3 DNA sequence: TGTGCCAGTCGCAAAATGAGGGGGACGAACACTGAAGCTTTCTTT. Amino acid sequence: CASRKMRGTNTEAFF. The full variable domain, completed using reference TRBV28 and TRBJ1-1, is DVKVTQSSRYLVKRTGEKVFLECVQDMDHENMFWYRQDPGLGLRLIYFSYDVKMKEKGDIPEGYSVSREKKERFSLILESASTNQTSMYLCASRKMRGTNTEAFFGQGTRLTVV.

This clonotype has a count of ten or more. This chain joins TRBV13 and TRBJ2-5; D call uncertain. Germline CDR1 and CDR2: PRHDT and FYEKMQ (reference sequence). V gave up 2 bases and J gave up 5 bases, with 18 bases separating them. This CDR3 is 16 amino acids long. CDR3 region: CASSLISQTGRETQYF. The CDR3 DNA follows: TGTGCCAGCAGCTTAATAAGCCAAACGGGTAGGGAGACCCAGTACTTC.

V usage is TRBV5-1 and J usage is TRBJ1-1; weak D call: TRBD1 (5 bases). This CDR3 spans 14 amino acids. The germline V and J ends were trimmed by 2 bases and 2 bases, with 10 bases remaining between them. Germline loops: CDR1 SGHRS, CDR2 YFSETQ. The chain's CDR3 is CASSFYRSNTEAFF. The DNA of the CDR3 is TGCGCCAGCAGCTTTTACAGGTCAAACACTGAAGCTTTCTTT.

V is TRBV27 and J is TRBJ2-1; 13 bases are shared with TRBD2. Germline values: CDR1 MNHEY, CDR2 SMNVEV (reference sequence). The CDR3 has 16 residues. Losses at the gene ends were 2 bases for V and 7 bases for J; bases not matched to a gene: 5. CDR3 sequence reads: CASSLGLAGVWNEQFF. CDR3 in DNA: TGTGCCAGCAGTTTAGGACTAGCGGGAGTCTGGAATGAGCAGTTCTTC.

This clonotype appeared once. The V and J genes are TRBV6-1 and TRBJ2-7; 10 nucleotides match TRBD1. V shed 7 bases, J shed 1 base, and the junction held 13 bases outside the gene matches. Germline V CDR1 and CDR2: MNHNS, SASEGT. CDR3 size: 17 residues. The CDR3 coding sequence is TGTGCCAGCACCAGAGGGCTTGGGACAGGGGAATCCTACGAGCAGTACTTC. Amino acid sequence: CASTRGLGTGESYEQYF.

The sample holds many counts of this clonotype. The J gene is TRBJ1-3, the V gene TRBV6-1, with no clear D. CDR3 length equals 16 residues. From germline, CDR1 is MNHNS and CDR2 SASEGT. The V end lost 0 bases, the J end lost 2 bases, and 11 bases lay between the germline ends. The CDR3 DNA reads TGTGCCAGCAGTGAAGCGCTAAGAAATACTGGAAACACCATATATTTT. The encoded protein is CASSEALRNTGNTIYF.

This clonotype was observed many times. The rearrangement uses TRBV7-2 and TRBJ2-5, with a possible D match to TRBD1 (6 bases). This CDR3 region has 15 residues. CDR1 SGHTA and CDR2 FQGNSA come from the germline V gene. V was cut by 2 bases and J by 2 bases, with 12 bases left in between. The DNA of the CDR3 is TGTGCCAGCAGCTTACGTCATAGGGGGCAAGAGACCCAGTACTTC. Translating it yields CASSLRHRGQETQYF.

The sample holds many counts of this clonotype. The chain joins TRBV6-5 to TRBJ2-7, with TRBD2 identical over 10 bases. J lost 3 bases, V lost 7 bases, and 6 bases had no gene match. Germline loops: CDR1 MNHEY, CDR2 SVGAGI. The CDR3 extends over 14 amino acids. CDR3 residues: CASKSSGSRYEQYF. CDR3 nucleotides: TGTGCCAGCAAATCTAGCGGGAGTCGCTACGAGCAGTACTTC.

The V and J genes are TRBV6-5 and TRBJ1-2; D might be TRBD1 (5 bases). CDR1 is MNHEY, CDR2 SVGAGI, per germline. The V gene lost 4 bases and the J gene lost 10 bases, with 16 bases spanning the gap. The CDR3 loop spans 13 amino acids. The CDR3 reads CASSLSRDPAYTF. CDR3 coding DNA: TGTGCCAGCAGTTTGTCGAGGGACCCTGCCTACACCTTC.

The chain joins TRBV18 to TRBJ2-3, with TRBD2 matching over 10 bases. CDR3 size: 16 residues. Germline values: CDR1 KGHSH, CDR2 LQKENI. V dropped 2 bases and J dropped 2; count of bases not matched to a gene: 4. The CDR3 coding sequence is TGTGCCAGCTCACCATGGCTAGCGGGAGACACAGATACGCAGTATTTT. Translation: CASSPWLAGDTDTQYF.

This clonotype has ten or more counts. The chain links TRBV12-3 or TRBV12-4 to TRBJ2-2; D uncertain. The V and J ends lost 2 bases and 5 bases respectively, with 6 bases between them. CDR3 size: 13 residues. The CDR3 region is CASSLRWTGELFF. DNA of the CDR3: TGTGCCAGCAGTTTACGGTGGACCGGGGAGCTGTTTTTT.

This clonotype occurred many times. The rearrangement links TRBV3-1 to TRBJ1-1, with D unclear. This CDR3 is built from 15 residues. The ends were cut back, 2 bases at V and 0 bases at J, with 10 bases in the middle. Germline CDR1 LGHDT, CDR2 YNNKEL (reference sequence). CDR3: CASSQTSAMNTEAFF. CDR3 bases: TGTGCCAGCAGCCAAACGTCAGCTATGAACACTGAAGCTTTCTTT.

This clonotype came up many times. The chain couples TRBV9 to TRBJ2-7; no firm D call. V was clipped by 3 bases and J by 0 bases, with 13 bases between them. The CDR3 has 15 amino acids. Germline values: CDR1 SGDLS, CDR2 YYNGEE. DNA for the CDR3: TGTGCCAGCAGCGCCTCGTCGTCGAGCTCCTACGAGCAGTACTTC. It is translated as CASSASSSSSYEQYF.

The CDR3 region is CATSDERGGQETQYF. The CDR3 region has the DNA TGTGCCACCAGTGATGAGAGGGGGGGCCAAGAGACCCAGTACTTC. The chain uses TRBV24-1 and TRBJ2-5; TRBD2 is a possible D gene (7 bases). Trimming left V 3 bases short and J 1 base short, with 11 bases between. This CDR3 has 15 amino acids. From germline, CDR1 is KGHDR and CDR2 SFDVKD.

This clonotype has at least ten counts. A read error may explain this, as a much larger clone is one base away. This rearrangement joins TRBV7-3 to TRBJ2-5, with 7 bases fitting TRBD1. CDR1 SGHTA and CDR2 FQGTGA come from the germline V gene. Losses at the gene ends were 2 bases for V and 4 bases for J; bases not matched to a gene: 1. The CDR3 has 13 residues. DNA for the CDR3: TGTGCCAGCAGCTTATACAGGGGAGAGACCCAGTACTTC. Its translation is CASSLYRGETQYF.

Many counts were recorded for this clonotype. The CDR3 here is CASSLPGKSYEQYF. The CDR3, as DNA: TGTGCCAGCTCACTTCCGGGGAAATCCTACGAGCAGTACTTC. The chain uses TRBV18 and TRBJ2-7; perhaps TRBD2 as D (5 bases). Deletions cut 4 bases from V and 1 base from J, with 11 bases between. The CDR3 loop spans 14 amino acids. CDR1 and CDR2 (germline): KGHSH, LQKENI. Full variable domain (missing parts from reference TRBV18 and TRBJ2-7): NAGVMQNPRHLVRRRGQEARLRCSPMKGHSHVYWYRQLPEEGLKFMVYLQKENIIDESGMPKERFSAEFPKEGPSILRIQQVVRGDSAAYFCASSLPGKSYEQYFGPGTRLTVT.

In this sample, this clonotype turned up many times. The rearrangement links TRBV20-1 to TRBJ2-7, with D perhaps TRBD2 (6 bases). CDR3 size: 16 residues. Germline V lookup: CDR1 DFQATT, CDR2 SNEGSKA (reference sequence). Trimming removed 2 bases from V and 3 bases from J, with 20 bases in between. CDR3: CSARPRSAGLNYEQYF. The DNA of the CDR3 is TGCAGTGCTAGACCCCGTAGCGCGGGACTTAACTACGAGCAGTACTTC.

This clonotype was seen repeatedly, ten times or more. The J gene is TRBJ1-2, the V gene TRBV29-1; TRBD1 matches at 7 bases. The CDR3 has 14 residues. Trimming at V came to 2 bases and at J to 0 bases, leaving 3 bases not matched to a gene. Germline loops: CDR1 SQVTM, CDR2 ANQGSEA. DNA for the CDR3: TGCAGCGTTGAACGAGGGGGCGCTAACTATGGCTACACCTTC. Translated: CSVERGGANYGYTF.